This TCR beta chain derives from a study of shared clonotypes between healthy human individuals. The deep-level immunoSEQ assay was used. Produced via immunoSEQ multiplex PCR; TCRdb's table is partial and in-frame only. The table includes about 700,000 clones, around 92% detected once. Of note for this clone: The antigen is undetermined.

Germline V gene sequence: CDR1 LNHDA, CDR2 SQIVND (reference sequence). Trimming removed 3 bases at V and 2 bases at J, with 11 bases between. The CDR3 runs 14 residues. Notes on the study in general: Represented diversity (both genetic and exposure-history) was limited by the small number of donors.

Naive CD8 cells, CD45RO-negative and positively selected for CCR7, excluded terminally differentiated effector memory CD45RA+ cells. The sequenced sample was naive CD8+ T cells sorted from blood. The sequence derives from a man aged 25-45 years in good health. The chain uses TRBV19 and TRBJ2-7; D perhaps matches TRBD1 (5 bases). CDR3 nucleotide sequence: TGTGCCAGTAGTATGTCGGTAGGGGCCTACGAGCAGTACTTC. It codes for CASSMSVGAYEQYF.